The present T cell receptor (beta chain) was sequenced within a study of metastatic and nonmetastatic thyroid tumors. Study context: Repertoires from blood and tumor or nodule tissue of malignant and benign thyroid patients were compared.

The ends lost 3 bases at V and 5 bases at J; junction bases unmatched: 3. CDR1 DFQATT and CDR2 SNEGSKA come from the germline V gene (reference sequence). This CDR3 region has 15 residues. How the authors handled the data: Clinicopathological groups supplied CDR3 differences that were used to build a distant-metastasis classifier for papillary thyroid cancer. TCRdb re-called the PCR reads through MiXCR. These V and J calls originate from TCRdb's pipeline instead of the authors' own analysis. The top ten hold 15% to 20% of the sample, which has about 6,200 clones, about 34% seen once. Every patient was untreated before thyroid surgery. About this clone itself: Its cognate antigen is unknown.

Study observations and caveats: According to reports, the diversity of TCR beta was significantly higher in malignant thyroid tumors than in benign nodules, and this held in both blood and tumor samples.

The sequenced sample was adjacent normal tissue. This chain links TRBV20-1 with TRBJ2-1; TRBD2 aligns across 14 bases. The origin of this receptor is a female donor with papillary thyroid cancer or a benign thyroid nodule (not recorded which). Some clones in this sample may be carry-over from other donors' samples. The CDR3 here is CSASGLAGGNNEQFF. In DNA form, the CDR3 reads TGCAGTGCTAGTGGACTAGCGGGAGGCAACAATGAGCAGTTCTTC.